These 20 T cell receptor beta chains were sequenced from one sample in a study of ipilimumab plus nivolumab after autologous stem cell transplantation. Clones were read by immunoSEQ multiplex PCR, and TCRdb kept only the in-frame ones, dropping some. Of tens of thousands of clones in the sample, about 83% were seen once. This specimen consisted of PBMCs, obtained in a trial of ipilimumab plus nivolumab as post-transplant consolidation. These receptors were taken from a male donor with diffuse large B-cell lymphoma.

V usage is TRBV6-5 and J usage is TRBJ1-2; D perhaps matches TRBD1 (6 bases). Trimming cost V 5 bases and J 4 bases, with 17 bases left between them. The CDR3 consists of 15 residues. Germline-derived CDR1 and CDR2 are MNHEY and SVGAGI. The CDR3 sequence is CASSPRRDNPYGYTF. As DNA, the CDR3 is TGTGCCAGCAGTCCCCGTCGGGACAACCCCTATGGCTACACCTTC.

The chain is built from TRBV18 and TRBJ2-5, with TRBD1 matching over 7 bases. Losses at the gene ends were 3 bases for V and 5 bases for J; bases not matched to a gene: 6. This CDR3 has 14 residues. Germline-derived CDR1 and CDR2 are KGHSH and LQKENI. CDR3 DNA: TGTGCCAGCTCACCCGGGACAGAACGGGAGACCCAGTACTTC. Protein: CASSPGTERETQYF.

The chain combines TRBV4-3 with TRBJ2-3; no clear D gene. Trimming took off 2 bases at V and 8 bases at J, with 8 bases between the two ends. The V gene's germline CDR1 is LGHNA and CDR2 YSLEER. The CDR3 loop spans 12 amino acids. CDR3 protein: CASSQNGGTQYF. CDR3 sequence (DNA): TGCGCCAGCAGCCAAAATGGTGGTACGCAGTATTTT.

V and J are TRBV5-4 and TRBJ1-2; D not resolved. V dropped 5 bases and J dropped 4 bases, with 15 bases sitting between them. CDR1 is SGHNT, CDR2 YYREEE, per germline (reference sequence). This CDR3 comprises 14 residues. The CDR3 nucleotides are TGTGCCAGCAGTAAATTGCAGAATGGCTATGGCTACACCTTC. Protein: CASSKLQNGYGYTF. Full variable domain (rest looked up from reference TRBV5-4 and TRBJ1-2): ETGVTQSPTHLIKTRGQQVTLRCSSQSGHNTVSWYQQALGQGPQFIFQYYREEENGRGNFPPRFSGLQFPNYSSELNVNALELDDSALYLCASSKLQNGYGYTFGSGTRLTVV.

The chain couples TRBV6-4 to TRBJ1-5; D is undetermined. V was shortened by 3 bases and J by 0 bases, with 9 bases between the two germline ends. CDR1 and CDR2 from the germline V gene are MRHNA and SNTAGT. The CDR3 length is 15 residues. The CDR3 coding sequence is TGTGCCAGCAGTGAGGATAGTTATAGCAATCAGCCCCAGCATTTT. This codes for CASSEDSYSNQPQHF.

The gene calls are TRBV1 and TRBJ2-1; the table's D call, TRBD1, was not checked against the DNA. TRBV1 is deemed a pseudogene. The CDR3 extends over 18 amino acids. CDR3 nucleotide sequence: TGCACCAGCAGCCAAGATCAGGGGAGAACTAAGGACCACAATGAGCAGTTCTTC. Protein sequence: CTSSQDQGRTKDHNEQFF.

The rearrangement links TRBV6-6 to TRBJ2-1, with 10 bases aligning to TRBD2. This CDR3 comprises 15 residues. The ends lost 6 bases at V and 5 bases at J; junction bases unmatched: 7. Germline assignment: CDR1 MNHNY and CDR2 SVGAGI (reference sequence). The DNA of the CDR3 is TGTGCCAGCAGCCTCGGACTAGCGGCGCACAATGAGCAGTTCTTC. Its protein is CASSLGLAAHNEQFF.

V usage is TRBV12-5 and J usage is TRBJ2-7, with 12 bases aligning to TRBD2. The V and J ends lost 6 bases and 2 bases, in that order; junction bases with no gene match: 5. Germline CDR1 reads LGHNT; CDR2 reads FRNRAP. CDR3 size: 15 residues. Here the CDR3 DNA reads TGTGCTAGTGGACCGCGACTAGCGGGGGCCTACGAGCAGTACTTC. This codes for CASGPRLAGAYEQYF.

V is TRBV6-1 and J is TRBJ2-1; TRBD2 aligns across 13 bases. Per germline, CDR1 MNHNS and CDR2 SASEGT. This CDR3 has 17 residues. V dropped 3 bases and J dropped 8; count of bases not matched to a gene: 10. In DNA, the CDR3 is TGTGCCAGCAGTGACGGGACTAGCGGGGTGACCAGGGATGAGCAGTTCTTC. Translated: CASSDGTSGVTRDEQFF.

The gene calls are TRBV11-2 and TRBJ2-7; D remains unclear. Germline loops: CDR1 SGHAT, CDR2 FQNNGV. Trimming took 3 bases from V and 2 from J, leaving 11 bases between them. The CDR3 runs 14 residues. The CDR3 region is CASSFGHNTYEQYF. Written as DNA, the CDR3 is TGTGCCAGCAGCTTCGGCCATAACACCTACGAGCAGTACTTC.

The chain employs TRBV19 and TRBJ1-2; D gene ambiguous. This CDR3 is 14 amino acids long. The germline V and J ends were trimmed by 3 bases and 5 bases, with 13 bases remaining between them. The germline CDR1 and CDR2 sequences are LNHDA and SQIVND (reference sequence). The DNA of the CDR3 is TGTGCCAGTAGTATCCGGCAGTTGGGATATGGCTACACCTTC. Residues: CASSIRQLGYGYTF.

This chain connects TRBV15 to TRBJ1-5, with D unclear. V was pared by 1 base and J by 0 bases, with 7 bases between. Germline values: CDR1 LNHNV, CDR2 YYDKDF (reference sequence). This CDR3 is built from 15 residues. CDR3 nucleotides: TGTGCCACCAGCAGAGTACGGGCTAGCAATCAGCCCCAGCATTTT. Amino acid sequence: CATSRVRASNQPQHF.

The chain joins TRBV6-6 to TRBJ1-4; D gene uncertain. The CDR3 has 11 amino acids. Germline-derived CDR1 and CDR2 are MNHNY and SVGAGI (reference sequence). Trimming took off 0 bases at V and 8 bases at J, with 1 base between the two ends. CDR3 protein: CASSYSEKLFF. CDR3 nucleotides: TGTGCCAGCAGTTACTCAGAAAAACTGTTTTTT.

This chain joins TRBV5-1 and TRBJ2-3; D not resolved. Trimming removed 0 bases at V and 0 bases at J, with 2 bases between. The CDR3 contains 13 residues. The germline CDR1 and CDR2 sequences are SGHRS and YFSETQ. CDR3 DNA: TGCGCCAGCAGCTTGGATAGCACAGATACGCAGTATTTT. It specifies CASSLDSTDTQYF.

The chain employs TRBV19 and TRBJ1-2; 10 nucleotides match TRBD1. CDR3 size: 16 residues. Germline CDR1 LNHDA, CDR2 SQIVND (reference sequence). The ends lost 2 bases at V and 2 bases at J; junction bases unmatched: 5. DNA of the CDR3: TGTGCCAGTAGTATAAGAGGGACAGGGGACAACTATGGCTACACCTTC. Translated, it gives CASSIRGTGDNYGYTF.

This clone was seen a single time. The CDR3 DNA is TGCGCCAGCAGCCAAGATTTGGGCAGCCTGAACACTGAAGCTTTCTTT. This codes for CASSQDLGSLNTEAFF. The J gene is TRBJ1-1, the V gene TRBV4-1; D is undetermined. The CDR3 sequence is 16 residues long. Germline V gene data show CDR1 as MGHRA and CDR2 as YSYEKL. Trimming took 0 bases from V and 0 from J, leaving 11 bases between them.

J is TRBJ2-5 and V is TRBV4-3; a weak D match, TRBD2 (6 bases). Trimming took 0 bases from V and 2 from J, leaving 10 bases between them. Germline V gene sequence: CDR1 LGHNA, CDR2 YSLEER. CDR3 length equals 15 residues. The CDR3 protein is CASSQDFRGQETQYF. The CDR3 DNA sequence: TGCGCCAGCAGCCAAGATTTTCGGGGGCAAGAGACCCAGTACTTC.

This chain's CDR3 is CASSGNRGFGETQYF. For the CDR3, the DNA is TGTGCCAGCAGCGGGAACAGGGGTTTCGGGGAGACCCAGTACTTC. The chain couples TRBV11-2 to TRBJ2-5, with 7 bases that match TRBD1. The length of the CDR3 is 15 residues. V gave up 5 bases and J gave up 5 bases; unmatched junction bases: 11. The V gene's germline CDR1 is SGHAT and CDR2 FQNNGV.

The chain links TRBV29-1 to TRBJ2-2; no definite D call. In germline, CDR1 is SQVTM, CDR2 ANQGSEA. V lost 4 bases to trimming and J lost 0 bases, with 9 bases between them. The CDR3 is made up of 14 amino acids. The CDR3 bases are TGCAGCGTTGTATTTTCTACGAACACCGGGGAGCTGTTTTTT. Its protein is CSVVFSTNTGELFF.

The CDR3 loop reads CASSQQTEETQYF. The CDR3 bases are TGTGCCAGCAGCCAACAAACGGAAGAGACCCAGTACTTC. The rearrangement links TRBV16 to TRBJ2-5; D unclear. Germline V CDR1 and CDR2: KGHSY, FQNENV. The ends were cut back, 2 bases at V and 3 bases at J, with 7 bases in the middle. The CDR3 runs 13 residues.